This entry lists 11 T cell receptor beta chains sequenced from one sample in a study of blood T cell repertoires in COVID-19. Sequenced by immunoSEQ multiplex PCR; TCRdb stores in-frame clones only, minus some. The profile covers over 75,000 clones, with roughly 90% appearing a single time and 4.2% taken by the ten largest. The sequenced sample consisted of peripheral blood. These receptors all stem from a human donor with COVID-19, enrolled during active disease. The donor label of this sample is uncertain.

The gene calls are TRBV12-3 or TRBV12-4 and TRBJ2-7; a possible D gene is TRBD1 (5 bases). This CDR3 contains 12 residues. V gave up 6 bases and J gave up 4 bases, with 10 bases separating them. The CDR3 spells CASSPTDYEQYF. The DNA for the CDR3 is TGTGCCAGCAGCCCGACAGATTACGAGCAGTACTTC.

A single count supports this clone. V usage is TRBV5-1 and J usage is TRBJ2-5; 7 positions match TRBD2. Germline-derived CDR1 and CDR2 are SGHRS and YFSETQ. Unmatched junction bases numbered 6, after V lost 3 bases and J lost 4 bases. The CDR3 consists of 14 residues. The CDR3 coding sequence is TGCGCCAGCAGCTCAAGTGGCGGGGGAGAGACCCAGTACTTC. Protein sequence: CASSSSGGGETQYF. The full variable domain, with the rest looked up from reference TRBV5-1 and TRBJ2-5, is KAGVTQTPRYLIKTRGQQVTLSCSPISGHRSVSWYQQTPGQGLQFLFEYFSETQRNKGNFPGRFSGRQFSNSRSEMNVSTLELGDSALYLCASSSSGGGETQYFGPGTRLLVL.

This chain joins TRBV19 and TRBJ1-5, with TRBD1 identical over 8 bases. This CDR3 contains 17 residues. Germline V gene sequence: CDR1 LNHDA, CDR2 SQIVND (reference sequence). The V gene end was trimmed by 6 bases and the J gene end by 4 bases; junction bases not matched to a gene: 14. This chain's CDR3 is CASRSHDRGGENQPQHF. CDR3 nucleotides: TGTGCCAGTAGGAGCCATGACAGGGGAGGGGAGAATCAGCCCCAGCATTTT.

The V call is TRBV7-9, the J call TRBJ1-1, with D perhaps TRBD1 (5 bases). Trimming shortened V by 0 bases and J by 3 bases, and 11 bases separated the two germline ends. The germline CDR1 and CDR2 sequences are SEHNR and FQNEAQ (reference sequence). The CDR3 spans 15 residues. The CDR3 DNA reads as TGTGCCAGCAGCTTAGCGGGAGGGGCGTACACTGAAGCTTTCTTT. Translated, it gives CASSLAGGAYTEAFF.

CDR3 residues: CASRGPGKDEKLFF. CDR3 bases: TGTGCCAGCAGAGGTCCAGGAAAGGATGAAAAACTGTTTTTT. The J gene is TRBJ1-4, the V gene TRBV5-4; D is unresolved. The CDR3 contains 14 residues. The germline CDR1 and CDR2 sequences are SGHNT and YYREEE (reference sequence). V was trimmed by 5 bases and J by 6 bases, leaving 14 bases between them. Variable domain in full (rest from reference TRBV5-4 and TRBJ1-4): ETGVTQSPTHLIKTRGQQVTLRCSSQSGHNTVSWYQQALGQGPQFIFQYYREEENGRGNFPPRFSGLQFPNYSSELNVNALELDDSALYLCASRGPGKDEKLFFGSGTQLSVL.

This chain joins TRBV11-2 and TRBJ2-1, with 8 bases aligning to TRBD1. The ends lost 3 bases at V and 8 bases at J; junction bases unmatched: 9. The CDR3 loop spans 15 amino acids. Germline V gives CDR1 SGHAT, CDR2 FQNNGV. DNA for the CDR3: TGTGCCAGCAGCTTGGACAGGGAAACGAGGGATGAGCAGTTCTTC. This translates into CASSLDRETRDEQFF.

The chain employs TRBV1 and TRBJ1-4; the table names TRBD1, a call not compared with the DNA. TRBV1 is described as a pseudogene. This CDR3 is 17 amino acids long. The CDR3 nucleotides are TGCACCAGCAGCCAACCGACAGGGGGGGTGGGAAATGAAAAACTGTTTTTT. It is translated as CTSSQPTGGVGNEKLFF.

The rearrangement uses TRBV7-9 and TRBJ2-5; TRBD2 is a possible D gene (6 bases). Germline CDR1 is SEHNR and CDR2 is FQNEAQ (reference sequence). V lost 5 bases, J lost 2 bases, and 12 bases lay in between. The CDR3 loop spans 14 amino acids. The CDR3, as DNA: TGTGCCAGCAGCCCAGATGGGGGGCAAGAGACCCAGTACTTC. Translation gives CASSPDGGQETQYF.

V usage is TRBV10-3 and J usage is TRBJ1-5; D not resolved. Looked up from germline, CDR1 is ENHRY and CDR2 is SYGVKD. CDR3 size: 13 residues. V lost 3 bases to trimming and J lost 2 bases, with 5 bases between them. In DNA form, the CDR3 reads TGTGCCATCAGTGACCGGGGCAATCAGCCCCAGCATTTT. Its protein product is CAISDRGNQPQHF.

Only one count was recorded for this clone. The chain joins TRBV19 to TRBJ2-5; TRBD2 agrees at 13 bases. The V and J ends lost 5 bases and 0 bases, in that order; junction bases with no gene match: 12. The CDR3 is 19 residues long. The germline V gene encodes CDR1 LNHDA and CDR2 SQIVND (reference sequence). CDR3 DNA: TGTGCCAGTAGTTCCTTCGCTCCGGGACTAGCGGGGTACCAAGAGACCCAGTACTTC. It is translated as CASSSFAPGLAGYQETQYF.

This rearrangement joins TRBV9 to TRBJ1-1; D is unclear. The CDR3 is made up of 14 amino acids. V was shortened by 1 base and J by 1 base, with 8 bases between the two germline ends. Germline V CDR1 and CDR2: SGDLS, YYNGEE. CDR3 region: CASSVYAENTEAFF. The CDR3 DNA follows: TGTGCCAGCAGCGTATACGCAGAGAACACTGAAGCTTTCTTT.